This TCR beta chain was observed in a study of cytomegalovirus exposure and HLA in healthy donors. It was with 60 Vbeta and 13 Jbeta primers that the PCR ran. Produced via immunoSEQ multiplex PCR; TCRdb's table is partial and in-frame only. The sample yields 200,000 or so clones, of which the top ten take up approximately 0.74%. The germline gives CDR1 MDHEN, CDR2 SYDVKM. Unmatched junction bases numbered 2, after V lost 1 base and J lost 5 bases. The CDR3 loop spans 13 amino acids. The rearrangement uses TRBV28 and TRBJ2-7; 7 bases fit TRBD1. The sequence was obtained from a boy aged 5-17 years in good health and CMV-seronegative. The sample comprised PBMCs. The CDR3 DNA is TGTGCCAGCAGTTTATACCAGGGGGACGAGCAGTACTTC. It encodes CASSLYQGDEQYF.